The present T cell receptor (beta chain) was sequenced within a study of beta chain features in type 1 diabetes. Points from the study as a whole: All four CD4+ subsets from Type 1 diabetes patients carried moderately but significantly shorter TCRB CDR3s.

Comment on this clone: Its target is unknown.

A CD45RO/CCR7/CD25/CD127/CD95/CD27 panel sorted naive, central memory, regulatory and stem cell-like memory CD4+ cells. The CDR3 consists of 16 residues. Per the germline V gene, CDR1 is SGHDT and CDR2 is YYEEEE. Trimming left V 0 bases short and J 7 bases short, with 19 bases between. The isolated RNA, all of it, was reverse transcribed, so expressed TCRB transcripts were what got sequenced. TCRdb's table, derived via immunoSEQ multiplex PCR, lists solely in-frame clones and lacks some. Here the sample spans 300,000 or so clones, approximately 13% being singletons. Sequencing was carried out using naive CD4+ T cells from blood. This TCR was sampled from a woman between 18 and 30 years old with type 1 diabetes. V gene TRBV5-6 combines with J gene TRBJ2-5, with a tentative D call TRBD2 (7 bases). CDR3 coding DNA: TGTGCCAGCAGCTTGGCCGGCGGGAGTAGGGGGGGGACCCAGTACTTC. Amino acids: CASSLAGGSRGGTQYF.